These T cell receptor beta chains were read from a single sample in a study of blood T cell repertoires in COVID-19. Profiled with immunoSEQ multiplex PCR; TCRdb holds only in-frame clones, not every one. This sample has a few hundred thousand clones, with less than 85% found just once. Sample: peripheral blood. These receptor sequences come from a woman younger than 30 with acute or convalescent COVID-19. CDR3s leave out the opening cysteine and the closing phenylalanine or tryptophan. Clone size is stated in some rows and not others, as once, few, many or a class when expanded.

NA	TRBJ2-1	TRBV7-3	ASSSLLGQGNEQF
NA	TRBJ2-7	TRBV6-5	ASSYGLAVNYEQY
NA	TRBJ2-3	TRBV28	ASSLWGTRGDTQY
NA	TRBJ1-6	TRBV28	ASRLTGIYNSPLH
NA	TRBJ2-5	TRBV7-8	ASSLGGVGETQY
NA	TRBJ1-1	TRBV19	ASSPIAPLSTEAF
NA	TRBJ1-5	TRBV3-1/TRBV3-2	ASSQDLPGNQPQH
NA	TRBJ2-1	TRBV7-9	ASSLAKGSGRGIHEQF
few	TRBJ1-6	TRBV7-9	ASSSGTGYNSPLH
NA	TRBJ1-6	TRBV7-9	ASSSQNSPLH
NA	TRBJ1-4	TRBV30	AWSPLGTEKLF
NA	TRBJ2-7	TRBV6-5	ASSPSWTGIVEQY
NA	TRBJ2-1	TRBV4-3	ASSQDDGGGLDNEQF
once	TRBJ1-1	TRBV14	ASSGGLDTEAF
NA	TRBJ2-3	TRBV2	ASIEMGQGLSDTQY
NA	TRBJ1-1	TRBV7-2	ASSLLGLTEAF
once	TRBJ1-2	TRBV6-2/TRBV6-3	ASSYPYAGRGSLNYGYT
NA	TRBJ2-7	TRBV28	ASSFPSYEQY
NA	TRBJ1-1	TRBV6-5	ASSYYRGYTEAF
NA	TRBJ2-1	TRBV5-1	ASSSRPSGTDHNEQF
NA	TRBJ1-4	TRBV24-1	ATSDLWQGGNEKLF
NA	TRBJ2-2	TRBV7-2	ASSLQGLDTGELF
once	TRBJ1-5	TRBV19	ASKDGTPSYQPQH
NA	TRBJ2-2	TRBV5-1	ASKTAANTGELF
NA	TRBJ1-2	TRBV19	ASSLGQLLYGYT
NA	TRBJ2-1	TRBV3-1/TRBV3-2	ASSQTGVEQF
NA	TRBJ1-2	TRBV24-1	ATSAGPSYGYT
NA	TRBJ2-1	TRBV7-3	ASSASGSNNEQF
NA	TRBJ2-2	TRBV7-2	ASSTHRRLGRGTGELF
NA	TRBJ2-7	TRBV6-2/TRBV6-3	ASSGLADAYEQY
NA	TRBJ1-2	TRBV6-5	ASSWGGGYGYT
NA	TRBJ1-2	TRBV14	ASSQTGLGYT
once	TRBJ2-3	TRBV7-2	ASSSPTSGRGLRDTQY
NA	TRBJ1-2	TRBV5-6	ASSLDRVKGYT
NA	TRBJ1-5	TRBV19	ASSIRSTGVGQPQH
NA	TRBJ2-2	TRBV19	ASSTSDRVGTGELF
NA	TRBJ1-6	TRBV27	ASSPGQTSSPLH
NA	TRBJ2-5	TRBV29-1	SVVIQGLAREEETQY
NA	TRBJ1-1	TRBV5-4	ASSAQGMAF
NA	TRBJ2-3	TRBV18	ASSPGLASITDTQY
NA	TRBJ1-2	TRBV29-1	SVERGAYGYT
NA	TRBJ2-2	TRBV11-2	ASSSQGANGELF
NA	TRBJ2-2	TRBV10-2	ASSARDRMFGELF
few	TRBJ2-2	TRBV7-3	ASSPRAGGLGTGELF
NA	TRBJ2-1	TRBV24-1	ATSGVQGKSF
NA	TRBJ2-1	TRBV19	ATAALNLYNEQF